This T cell receptor (beta chain) was recorded in a study of T cell repertoires in cytomegalovirus infection. Looking at the study overall: Shared public TCR beta signatures pointed to both CMV infection and a matching HLA type. Study-level points and caveats: HLA-C-restricted CMV-specific TCR beta clonotypes prevailed in the ex vivo response. The cumulative frequency of public TCR beta families distinguished individuals who carried CMV together with the relevant HLA.

Comment on this clonotype: Antigen: not known.

TCRdb fed the reads into MiXCR, producing one record per CDR3 protein. The table records 600,000 to 800,000 distinct CDR3 sequences, more than 20% of them present only once. The CDR3 spans 13 residues. Trimming took 5 bases from V and 3 from J, leaving 8 bases between them. Germline assignment: CDR1 SGHVS and CDR2 FNYEAQ. This clonotype originated in a human donor in good health (CMV status not recorded). Some clones in this sample may be carry-over from other donors' samples. Source material: CD8+ T cells from PBMCs. The rearrangement uses TRBV7-6 and TRBJ1-3; a weak D match, TRBD1 (5 bases). The CDR3 region is CASSGAYGNTIYF. The CDR3 DNA follows: TGTGCCAGCAGCGGGGCCTATGGAAACACCATATATTTT.